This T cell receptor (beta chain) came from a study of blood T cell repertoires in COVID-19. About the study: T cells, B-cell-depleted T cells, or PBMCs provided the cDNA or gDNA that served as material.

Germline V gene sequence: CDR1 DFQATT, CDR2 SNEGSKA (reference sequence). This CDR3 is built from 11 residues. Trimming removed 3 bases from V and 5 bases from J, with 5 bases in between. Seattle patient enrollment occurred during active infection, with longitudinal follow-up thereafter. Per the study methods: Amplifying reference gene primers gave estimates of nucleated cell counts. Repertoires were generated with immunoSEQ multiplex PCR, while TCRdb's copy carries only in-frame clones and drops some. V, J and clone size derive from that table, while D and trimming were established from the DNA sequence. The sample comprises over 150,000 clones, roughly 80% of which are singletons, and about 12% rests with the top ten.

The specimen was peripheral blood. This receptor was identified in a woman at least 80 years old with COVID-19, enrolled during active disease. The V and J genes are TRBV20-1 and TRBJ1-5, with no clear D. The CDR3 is CSASRDQPQHF. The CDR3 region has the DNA TGCAGTGCTAGTCGTGATCAGCCCCAGCATTTT.